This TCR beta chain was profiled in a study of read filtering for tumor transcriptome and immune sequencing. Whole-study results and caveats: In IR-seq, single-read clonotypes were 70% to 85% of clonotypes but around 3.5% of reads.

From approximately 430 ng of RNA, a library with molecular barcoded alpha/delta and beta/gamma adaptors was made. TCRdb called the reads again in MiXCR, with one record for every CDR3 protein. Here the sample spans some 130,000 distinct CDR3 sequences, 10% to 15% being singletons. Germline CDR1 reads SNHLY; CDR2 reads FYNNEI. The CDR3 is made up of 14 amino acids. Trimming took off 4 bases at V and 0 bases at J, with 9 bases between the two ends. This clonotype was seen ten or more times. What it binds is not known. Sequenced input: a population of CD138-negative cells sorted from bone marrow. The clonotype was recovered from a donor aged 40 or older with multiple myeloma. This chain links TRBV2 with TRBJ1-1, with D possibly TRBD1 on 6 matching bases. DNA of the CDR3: TGTGCCAGCAGTGTGGGGGGCATGAACACTGAAGCTTTCTTT. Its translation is CASSVGGMNTEAFF.